Here is one T cell receptor (beta chain) with its context. Its antigen remains unknown. Germline trimming cut 6 bases from V and 2 bases from J; bases unmatched to any gene: 6. The length of the CDR3 is 15 residues. Germline-derived CDR1 and CDR2 are LGHNA and YSLEER. This record belongs to a study of T cell repertoires in cytomegalovirus infection. Study details: Indicated by public TCR beta signatures were CMV infection and matching HLA type.

Findings and caveats of the study: Clonotypes of TCR beta that were HLA-C-restricted and CMV-specific dominated the ex vivo response.

TCRdb redid the calling of the reads with MiXCR, one entry per CDR3 protein. The sample yields more than 400,000 distinct CDR3 sequences, roughly 29% seen once. The source material was PBMCs. The receptor comes from a human donor in good health (CMV status not recorded). Some clones in this sample may be carry-over from other donors' samples. J is TRBJ2-4 and V is TRBV4-3, with 8 bases fitting TRBD2. The CDR3 region has the DNA TGCGCCAGCAGTCCGATAGCGGGACCCAAAAACATTCAGTACTTC. The encoded protein is CASSPIAGPKNIQYF.